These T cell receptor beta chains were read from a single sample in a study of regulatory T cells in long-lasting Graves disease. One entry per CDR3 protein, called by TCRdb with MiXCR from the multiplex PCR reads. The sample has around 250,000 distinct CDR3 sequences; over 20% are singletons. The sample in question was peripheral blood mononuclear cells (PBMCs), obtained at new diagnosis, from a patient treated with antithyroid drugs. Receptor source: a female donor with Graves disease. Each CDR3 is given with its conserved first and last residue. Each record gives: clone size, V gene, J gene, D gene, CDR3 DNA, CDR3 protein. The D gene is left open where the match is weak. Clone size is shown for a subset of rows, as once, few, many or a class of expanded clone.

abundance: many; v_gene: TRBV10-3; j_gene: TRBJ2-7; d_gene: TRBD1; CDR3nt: TGTGCCATCAGTTGGGACAGGGGAAATGGCGAGCAGTACTTC; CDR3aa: CAISWDRGNGEQYF
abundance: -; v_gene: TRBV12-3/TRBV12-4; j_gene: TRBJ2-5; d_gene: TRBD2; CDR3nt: TGTGCCAGCAGTCCCCGACTAGCGGGATGGGGCCTTCAAGAGACCCAGTACTTC; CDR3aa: CASSPRLAGWGLQETQYF
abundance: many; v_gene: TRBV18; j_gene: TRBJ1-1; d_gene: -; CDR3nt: TGTGCCAGCTCACCACCGAACCCGACTTTGGGCGCTTTCTTT; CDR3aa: CASSPPNPTLGAFF
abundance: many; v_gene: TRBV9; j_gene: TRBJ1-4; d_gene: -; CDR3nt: TGTGCCAGCAGCGATCGTGGCCAGGGCGGTAGGGAAAAACTGTTTTTT; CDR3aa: CASSDRGQGGREKLFF
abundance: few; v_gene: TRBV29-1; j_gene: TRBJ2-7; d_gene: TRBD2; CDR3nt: TGCAGCGCAGCGGGAGGGGTCGGCTACGAGCAGTACTTC; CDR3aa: CSAAGGVGYEQYF
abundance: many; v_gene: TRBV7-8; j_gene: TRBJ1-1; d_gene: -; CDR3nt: TGTGCCAGCAGCCCAGGGCTTCTCGAGGGCACTGAAGCTTTCTTT; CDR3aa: CASSPGLLEGTEAFF
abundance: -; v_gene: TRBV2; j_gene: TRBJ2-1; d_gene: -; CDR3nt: TGTGCCAGCAGTGAATCCGGGGGATCTGTACAGCAGTTCTTC; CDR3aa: CASSESGGSVQQFF
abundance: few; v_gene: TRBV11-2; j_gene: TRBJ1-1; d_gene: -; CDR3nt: TGTGCCAGCAGCAGTCAGGGGTACACTGAAGCTTTCTTT; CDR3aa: CASSSQGYTEAFF
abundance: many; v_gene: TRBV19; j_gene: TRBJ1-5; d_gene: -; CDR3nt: TGTGCCAGTAGTGAGAACAGGGTGAATCAGCCCCAGCATTTT; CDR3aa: CASSENRVNQPQHF
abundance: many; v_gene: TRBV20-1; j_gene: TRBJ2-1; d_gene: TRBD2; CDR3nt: TGCAGTGCTACCCTAGCGGGGATATACAATGAGCAGTTCTTC; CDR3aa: CSATLAGIYNEQFF
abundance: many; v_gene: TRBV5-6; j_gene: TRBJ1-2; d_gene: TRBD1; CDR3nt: TGTGCCAGCAGCTTGGGGGACAGGGGTCATGGCTACACCTTC; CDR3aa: CASSLGDRGHGYTF
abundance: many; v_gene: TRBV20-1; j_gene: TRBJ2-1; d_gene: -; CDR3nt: TGCAGTGCTAGAGACTTACAGGGAGGGCAGTTCTTC; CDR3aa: CSARDLQGGQFF
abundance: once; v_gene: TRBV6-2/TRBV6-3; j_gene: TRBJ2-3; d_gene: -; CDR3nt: TGTGCCAGCAGTTGTTCGGGGAATGAAGATACGCAGTATTTT; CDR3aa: CASSCSGNEDTQYF
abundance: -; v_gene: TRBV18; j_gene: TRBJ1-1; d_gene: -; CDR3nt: TGTGCCAGCTCACCACGTAGCTCGGAGGTCACTGAAGCTTTCTTT; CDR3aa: CASSPRSSEVTEAFF
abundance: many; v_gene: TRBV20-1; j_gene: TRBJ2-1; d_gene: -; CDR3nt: TGCAGTGCCCAGGGGCCAATCTCCTACAATGAGCAGTTCTTC; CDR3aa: CSAQGPISYNEQFF
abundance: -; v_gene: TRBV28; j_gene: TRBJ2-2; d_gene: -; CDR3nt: TGTGCCAGCACCCCAGGTGGGGGCAGGGGACGGACCGGGGAGCTGTTTTTT; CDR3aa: CASTPGGGRGRTGELFF
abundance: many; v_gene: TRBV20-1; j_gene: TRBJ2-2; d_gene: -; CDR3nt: TGCAGTGGCTGGGACTCGAACACCGGGGAGCTGTTTTTT; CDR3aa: CSGWDSNTGELFF
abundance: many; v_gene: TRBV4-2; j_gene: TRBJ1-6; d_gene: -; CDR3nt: TGTGCCAGCAGCGAAGACAGGTCTGATAATTCACCCCTCCACTTT; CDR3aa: CASSEDRSDNSPLHF
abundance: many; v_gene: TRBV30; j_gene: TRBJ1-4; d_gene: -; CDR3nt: TGTGCCTGGAGTGTACGGTTGACAGGCCCCGGTGAAAAACTGTTTTTT; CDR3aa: CAWSVRLTGPGEKLFF
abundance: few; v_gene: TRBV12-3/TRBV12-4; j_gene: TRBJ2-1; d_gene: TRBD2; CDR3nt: TGTGCCAGCAGAGGGACTAGCGGGAGGTCTGAGCAGTTCTTC; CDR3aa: CASRGTSGRSEQFF
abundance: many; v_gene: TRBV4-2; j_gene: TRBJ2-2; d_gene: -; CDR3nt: TGTGCCAGCAGCCAAGATCGGCGAACTACGAGGGGCACCGGGGAGCTGTTTTTT; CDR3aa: CASSQDRRTTRGTGELFF
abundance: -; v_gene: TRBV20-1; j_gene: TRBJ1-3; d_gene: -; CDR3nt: TGCAGTGCCAAACCTAACTGGGCCTCTGGAAACACCATATATTTT; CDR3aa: CSAKPNWASGNTIYF
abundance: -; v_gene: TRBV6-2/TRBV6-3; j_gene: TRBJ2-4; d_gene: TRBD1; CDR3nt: TGTGCCAGCAACAGGGGCAGGGGAACCAAAAACATTCAGTACTTC; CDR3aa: CASNRGRGTKNIQYF
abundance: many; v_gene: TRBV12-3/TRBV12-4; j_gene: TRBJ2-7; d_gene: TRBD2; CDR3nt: TGTGCCAGCAGGGGGGGGGACGTCGTCTACGAGCAGTACTTC; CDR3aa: CASRGGDVVYEQYF
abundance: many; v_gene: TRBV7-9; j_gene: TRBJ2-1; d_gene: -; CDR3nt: TGTGCCAGCATCCTTAGGGGAAGTTCCGAGCAGTTCTTC; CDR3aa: CASILRGSSEQFF
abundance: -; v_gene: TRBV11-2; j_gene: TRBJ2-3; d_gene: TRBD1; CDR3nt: TGTGCCAGCAGTCCCCGACAGGGGGCCTCAGATACGCAGTATTTT; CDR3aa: CASSPRQGASDTQYF
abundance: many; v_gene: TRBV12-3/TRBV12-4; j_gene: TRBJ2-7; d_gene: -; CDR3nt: TGTGCCAGCAGCCTATACGACTTAGCCTACGAGCAGTACTTC; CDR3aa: CASSLYDLAYEQYF
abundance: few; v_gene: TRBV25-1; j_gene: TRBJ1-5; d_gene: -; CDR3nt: TGTGCCAGCAGTGATGGAGGGCGCCATCAGCCCCAGCATTTT; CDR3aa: CASSDGGRHQPQHF
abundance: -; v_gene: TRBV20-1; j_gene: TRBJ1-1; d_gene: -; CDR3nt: TGCAGTGCGAACGGAGGAAGATACACTGAAGCTTTCTTT; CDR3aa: CSANGGRYTEAFF
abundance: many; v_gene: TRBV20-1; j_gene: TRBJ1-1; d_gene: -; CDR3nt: TGCAGTGCTTTTGGGGAGGACACTGAAGCTTTCTTT; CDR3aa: CSAFGEDTEAFF
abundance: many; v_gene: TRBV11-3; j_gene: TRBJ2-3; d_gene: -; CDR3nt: TGTGCCAGCAGCTTAGATCTAGGGTCAGATACGCAGTATTTT; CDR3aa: CASSLDLGSDTQYF
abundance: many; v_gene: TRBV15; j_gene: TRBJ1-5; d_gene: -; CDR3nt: TGTGCCACCAGCAGCCGGGCAAGCAATCAGCCCCAGCATTTT; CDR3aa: CATSSRASNQPQHF
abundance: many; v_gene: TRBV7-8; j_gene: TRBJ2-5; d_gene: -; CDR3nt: TGTGCCAGCAGCCCCCTCCCGGGCGAAGAGACCCAGTACTTC; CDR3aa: CASSPLPGEETQYF
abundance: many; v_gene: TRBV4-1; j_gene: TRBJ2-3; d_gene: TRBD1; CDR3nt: TGCGCCAGCAGCCAAGATTTTGGGACAGGGAAGGAAGATACGCAGTATTTT; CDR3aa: CASSQDFGTGKEDTQYF
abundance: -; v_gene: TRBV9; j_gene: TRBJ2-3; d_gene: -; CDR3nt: TGTGCCAGCAGCGTAGAGTCGAGCACAGATACGCAGTATTTT; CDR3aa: CASSVESSTDTQYF
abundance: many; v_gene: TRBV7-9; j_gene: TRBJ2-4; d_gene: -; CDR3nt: TGTGCCAGCAGCTTAGTATACGGCCGGGGAACCAAAAACATTCAGTACTTC; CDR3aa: CASSLVYGRGTKNIQYF
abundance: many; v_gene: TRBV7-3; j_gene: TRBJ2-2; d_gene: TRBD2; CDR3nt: TGTGCCAGCAGCCCCCAAGCGGGGGCGAACACCGGGGAGCTGTTTTTT; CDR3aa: CASSPQAGANTGELFF
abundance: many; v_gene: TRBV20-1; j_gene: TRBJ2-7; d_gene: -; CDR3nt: TGCAGTGCTAGGGAAACGGGTTTGGGATACGAGCAGTACTTC; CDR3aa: CSARETGLGYEQYF
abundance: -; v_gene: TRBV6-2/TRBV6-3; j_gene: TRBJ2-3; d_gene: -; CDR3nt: TGTGCCAGCCATCACGACGGTAAAGATACGCAGTATTTT; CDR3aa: CASHHDGKDTQYF
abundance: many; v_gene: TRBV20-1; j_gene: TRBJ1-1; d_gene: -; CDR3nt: TGCAGTGCTAGGGTACAGGTGAACACTGAAGCTTTCTTT; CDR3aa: CSARVQVNTEAFF
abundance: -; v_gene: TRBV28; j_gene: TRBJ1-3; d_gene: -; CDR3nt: TGTGCCAGCAGCCCAAGGGTAAACACCATATATTTT; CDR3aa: CASSPRVNTIYF
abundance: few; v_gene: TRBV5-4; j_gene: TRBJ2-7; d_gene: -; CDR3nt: TGTGCCAGCAACTCCTTCGGAACCTACGAGCAGTACTTC; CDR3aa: CASNSFGTYEQYF
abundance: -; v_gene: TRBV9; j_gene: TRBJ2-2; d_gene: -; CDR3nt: TGTGCCAGCAGCCCCCGGGACGGCGACACCGGGGAGCTGTTTTTT; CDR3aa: CASSPRDGDTGELFF
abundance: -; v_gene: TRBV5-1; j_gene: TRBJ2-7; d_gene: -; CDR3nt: TGCGCCAGCAGCTCCGACCCAGGGGAGAGCTCCTACGAGCAGTACTTC; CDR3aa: CASSSDPGESSYEQYF
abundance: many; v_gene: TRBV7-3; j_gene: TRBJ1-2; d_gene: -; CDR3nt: TGTGCCAGCAGCCTCGACGTTAGCTATGGCTACACCTTC; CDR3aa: CASSLDVSYGYTF
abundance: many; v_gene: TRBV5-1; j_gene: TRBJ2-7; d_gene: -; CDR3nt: TGCGCCAGCAGCTTTGGGACTCATCCTTACGAGCAGTACTTC; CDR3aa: CASSFGTHPYEQYF
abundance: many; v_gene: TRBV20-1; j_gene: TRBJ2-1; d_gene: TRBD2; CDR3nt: TGCAGTGCTAGAGATCCCCGGAGCGGGAGGGCGGCTGAGCAGTTCTTC; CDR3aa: CSARDPRSGRAAEQFF
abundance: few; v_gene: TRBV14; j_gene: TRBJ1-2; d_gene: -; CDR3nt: TGTGCCAGCAGCCAAGTGTTAGGGTATGGCTACACCTTC; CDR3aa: CASSQVLGYGYTF
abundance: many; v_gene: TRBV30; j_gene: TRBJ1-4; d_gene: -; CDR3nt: TGTGCCTTAGGACAGAAGAGGGAAAAACTGTTTTTT; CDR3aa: CALGQKREKLFF
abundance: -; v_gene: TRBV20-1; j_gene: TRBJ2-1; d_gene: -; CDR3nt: TGCAGTGCTAGAGATGGGGCGCTAGCGAGCAATGAGCAGTTCTTC; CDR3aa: CSARDGALASNEQFF
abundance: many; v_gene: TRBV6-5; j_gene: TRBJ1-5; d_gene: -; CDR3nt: TGTGCCAGCAGTTACTCTGGGGGGGGGCCCAATCAGCCCCAGCATTTT; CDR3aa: CASSYSGGGPNQPQHF